This T cell receptor (beta chain) stems from a study of OX40 agonist ivuxolimab in advanced cancers. General notes on the study: Ivuxolimab was a fully human IgG2 agonistic monoclonal antibody targeting the costimulatory receptor OX40 (CD134). Of the approximately 50 dose-escalation patients, hepatocellular carcinoma was present in about 20, melanoma in roughly 15, renal cell carcinoma in 9 and head and neck cancer in 9. In the dose-escalation cohort, around four fifths of patients were male, and the mean age was approximately 60 years, with a range of roughly 23 to 85. Patients were allowed to have had prior anti-PD-1, anti-PD-L1 or anti-CTLA-4 therapy, and 30% to 40% of the dose-escalation patients had been treated with checkpoint inhibitors. The paper covers the monotherapy dose-escalation part of the phase I ivuxolimab trial, which included N of about 50 patients. Partial responses occurred in three dose-escalation patients: two with cutaneous melanoma and one with hepatocellular carcinoma. Peripheral TCRbeta sequencing was intended to test whether TCR sequence diversity was altered and clonal T-cell expansion was caused by ivuxolimab. Intravenous ivuxolimab was administered to patients every 2 weeks at six dose levels: 0.01, 0.1, 0.3, 1.5, 3 and 10 mg/kg. What the work shows at the level of the full study, not this receptor alone: After ivuxolimab, more expanded clones were found on average in CD8+ T cells than in CD4+ T cells. Antigen specificity was not determined for the clonally expanded peripheral T cells. Clonal expansion of both CD4+ and CD8+ blood T cells was observed from baseline to week 6 at doses 0.1 to 3.0 mg/kg. Low levels of normalized T-cell clonal expansion were also seen in some patients who did not respond. In partial responders in the 0.1-3.0 mg/kg groups, normalized peripheral clonal expansion was found to be among the lowest, especially among CD8+ T cells.

As regards this clone: No antigen is known for it. It has no much larger one-base neighbor in the sample; base qualities were not kept.

Patients with autoimmune disease history or receiving systemic immunosuppression were excluded from the trial. Peripheral blood for TCR sequencing was collected from all dose cohorts at baseline, on cycle 4 day 1, and on cycle 7 day 1. The samples were taken from a phase I, first-in-human, multicenter, open-label dose-escalation trial of ivuxolimab. The trial enrolled adults with locally advanced or metastatic head and neck squamous cell, hepatocellular, melanoma or renal cell carcinoma. Before TCR sequencing, CD4+ and CD8+ T cells were separately sorted from peripheral blood. V is clipped by 5 bases and J by 4 bases, and the sequence between their germline boundaries is 15 bases long. CDR1 LGHNA and CDR2 YNFKEQ were looked up in the germline V gene. There are 16 amino acids in the CDR3, from cysteine to phenylalanine inclusive. This entry keeps only the CDR3 DNA: 48 bases, framed from base 1. Genomic DNA was isolated from the sorted cells so that the TCRbeta CDR3 region could be sequenced. The immunoSEQ Assay was used to sequence the TCRbeta CDR3 regions. The source is immuneACCESS, and TCRdb retained only in-frame sequences with V and J called. Part of the clones is not carried over; for the studies checked, unresolved V genes explain less than half of this, and the remainder is unexplained. For this sample the table gives more than 70,000 clones, of which about four fifths were detected only once. Around 25% of the sample belongs to the ten largest clones.

The receptor comes from an adult with an advanced solid tumor such as melanoma, head and neck, liver or kidney cancer. The rearranged chain carries TRBV4-2 and TRBJ2-6; TRBD2 is a possible D gene, resting on 6 matching bases. Sequences were derived from CD4+ or CD8+ T cells sorted from blood, sampled in a trial of the OX40 agonist ivuxolimab. CDR3 loop: CASSLGGRYGANVLTF. The DNA sequence is as follows: TGTGCCAGCAGCTTGGGAGGAAGGTACGGGGCCAACGTCCTGACTTTC.